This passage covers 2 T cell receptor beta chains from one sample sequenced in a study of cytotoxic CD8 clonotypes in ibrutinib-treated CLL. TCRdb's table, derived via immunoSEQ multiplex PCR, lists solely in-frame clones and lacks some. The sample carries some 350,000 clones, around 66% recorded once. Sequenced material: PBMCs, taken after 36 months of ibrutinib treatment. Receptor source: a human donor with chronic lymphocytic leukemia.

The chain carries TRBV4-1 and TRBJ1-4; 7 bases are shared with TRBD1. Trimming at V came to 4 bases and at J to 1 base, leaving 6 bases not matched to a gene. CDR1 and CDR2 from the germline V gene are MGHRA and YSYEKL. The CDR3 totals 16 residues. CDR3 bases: TGCGCCAGCAGCCCCAAACAGGGGCTAACTAATGAAAAACTGTTTTTT. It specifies CASSPKQGLTNEKLFF.

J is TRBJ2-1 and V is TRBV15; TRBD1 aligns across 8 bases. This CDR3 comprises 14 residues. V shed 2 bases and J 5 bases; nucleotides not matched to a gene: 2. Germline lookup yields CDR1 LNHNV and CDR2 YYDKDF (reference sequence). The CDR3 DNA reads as TGTGCCACCAGCAGAAGGACAGGGAACAATGAGCAGTTCTTC. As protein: CATSRRTGNNEQFF.